This passage covers 7 T cell receptor delta chains from one sample sequenced in a study of human gamma delta and Vdelta1 T cells (dated by TCRdb to 2017 to 2018). The protocol used for the library was PCR. Instrument used: Illumina MiSeq. With CATT, TCRdb called clones again from the public reads; duplicate DNA rows were later joined. This sample gives approximately 6,000 delta-chain clones in total; just under 9.5% of them show up just once. The ten largest clones take up 13% to 15% of the sample. The material sequenced was naive CD27+ Vdelta1 gamma-delta T cells from blood. These TCRs come from a human donor in good health.

There are a few counts of this clone. A single base is all that separates this from a far larger clone, so a read error is likely. Other DNA sequences in the sample encode the same CDR3. The chain joins TRDV1 to TRDJ1; TRDD3 might be the D (6 bases). CDR3 length: 21 residues. Germline CDR1 TSWWSYY, CDR2 QGS. The ends were cut back, 1 base at V and 0 bases at J, with 27 bases in the middle. Written as DNA, the CDR3 is TGTGCTCTTGGGGAACGTTCGTACCCGCACGTGGGGGGCCGACACACCGATAAACTCATCTTT. Protein: CALGERSYPHVGGRHTDKLIF.

This clone occurred a few times. A clone one base away is much larger, so this may be a read error. This sample includes further DNA sequences coding for the same CDR3. This rearrangement joins TRDV1 to TRDJ1; TRDD3 aligns across 10 bases. J was trimmed by 4 bases and V by 3 bases; bases with no gene match: 14. The CDR3 runs 18 residues. Germline values: CDR1 TSWWSYY, CDR2 QGS. Here the CDR3 reads CALGDHSRGIRGVDKLIF. The CDR3 DNA reads as TGTGCTCTTGGGGACCATTCCCGGGGGATACGGGGCGTCGATAAACTCATCTTT.

This clone is medium-sized (0.01 to 0.1%). The identical CDR3 is also encoded by other nucleotide sequences in the sample. J is TRDJ1 and V is TRDV1, with no clear D. Trimming stripped 2 bases from V and 1 base from J, with 20 bases between. The CDR3 is 18 residues long. In germline, CDR1 is TSWWSYY, CDR2 QGS. This CDR3 reads CALGEGFASRRSTDKLIF. The CDR3 DNA is TGTGCTCTTGGGGAAGGGTTTGCGTCGAGGAGATCCACCGATAAACTCATCTTT.

Judged by abundance, this clone is medium-sized. The chain has TRDV1 and TRDJ1, with 9 bases fitting TRDD3. Per germline, CDR1 TSWWSYY and CDR2 QGS. This CDR3 is 25 amino acids long. J was trimmed by 0 bases and V by 5 bases; bases with no gene match: 34. The DNA of the CDR3 is TGTGCTCTTGGGAGTGGGGGGCCCGGCAAAGGTCTAAATTACTGGGGGACCGGTTACACCGATAAACTCATCTTT. Translation: CALGSGGPGKGLNYWGTGYTDKLIF.

Within the sample, this clone is medium-sized. The chain has TRDV1 and TRDJ1; 13 nucleotides align to TRDD3. With 0 bases clipped from V and 3 bases from J, the junction kept 16 bases outside the gene matches. Germline V gives CDR1 TSWWSYY, CDR2 QGS. This CDR3 has 21 residues. For the CDR3, the DNA is TGTGCTCTTGGGGAACTTGTAACCTATACTGGGGGATACGCGTTCCCCGATAAACTCATCTTT. This gives the protein CALGELVTYTGGYAFPDKLIF.

In the case of this clone: This sequence is one base from a far larger clone and is likely a read error. V and J are TRDV1 and TRDJ1, with a tentative D call TRDD3 (8 bases). V shed 1 base and J shed 0 bases, with 45 bases lying between them. This CDR3 comprises 27 residues. Germline V gene sequence: CDR1 TSWWSYY, CDR2 QGS. CDR3 region: CALGERDRSSYGWGRRSGYLYTDKLIF. The CDR3 DNA reads as TGTGCTCTTGGGGAACGGGACCGGAGTTCCTACGGCTGGGGGAGGAGAAGCGGTTACCTTTACACCGATAAACTCATCTTT.

The rearrangement joins TRDV1 to TRDJ1, with 8 positions matching TRDD3. Germline V gives CDR1 TSWWSYY, CDR2 QGS. The V segment lost 3 bases and the J segment 0 bases; nucleotides outside the gene matches: 18. This CDR3 has 20 amino acids. In nucleotides, the CDR3 is TGTGCTCTTGGGGATCAAAGCCGTTTTACTGGGGGGTGGAACACCGATAAACTCATCTTT. Translated, it gives CALGDQSRFTGGWNTDKLIF.